This section outlines one TCR beta chain sequence together with its context. The antigen is unknown. Per germline, CDR1 KGHSH and CDR2 LQKENI. V lost 1 base and J 4 bases, leaving 10 bases between the germline ends. The CDR3 runs 14 residues. The data were obtained in a study of T-cell memory formation after mild COVID-19. Overall study context: Clusters of TCRs were largely donor specific.

Regarding the study as a whole: Clones shrinking from day 15 to 85 showed even CD4/CD8 mixes; later expanders tilted CD4+. The appearance of some responding clones in pre-infection memory suggested that cross-reactive memory joined.

TCRdb processed the 5' RACE reads anew with MiXCR; each CDR3 protein has one entry. The data hold fewer than 200,000 distinct CDR3 sequences, with 15% to 20% observed a single time. Sequencing was performed on PBMCs or a T cell subset sorted from them (not recorded which). The receptor was derived from a man between 18 and 35 years old who had mild COVID-19 (a few samples of this study predate the infection). Cell type and time point are not known. The gene calls are TRBV18 and TRBJ1-1; the D is unclear. The CDR3 loop is CASSPLSDLTEAFF. CDR3 nucleotides: TGTGCCAGCTCACCACTTTCGGACCTCACTGAAGCTTTCTTT.